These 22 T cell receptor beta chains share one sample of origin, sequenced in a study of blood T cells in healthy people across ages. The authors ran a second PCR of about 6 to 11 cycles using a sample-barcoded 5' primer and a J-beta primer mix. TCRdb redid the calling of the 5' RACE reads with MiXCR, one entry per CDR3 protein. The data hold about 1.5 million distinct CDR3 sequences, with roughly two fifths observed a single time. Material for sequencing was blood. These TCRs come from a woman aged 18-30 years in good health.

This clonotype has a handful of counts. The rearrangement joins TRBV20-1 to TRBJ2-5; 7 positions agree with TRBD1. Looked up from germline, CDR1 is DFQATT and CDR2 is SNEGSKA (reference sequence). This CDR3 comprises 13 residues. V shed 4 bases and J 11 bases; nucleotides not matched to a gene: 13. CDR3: CSAIMRGRREQYF. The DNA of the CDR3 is TGCAGTGCTATCATGAGGGGGCGTAGGGAGCAGTACTTC.

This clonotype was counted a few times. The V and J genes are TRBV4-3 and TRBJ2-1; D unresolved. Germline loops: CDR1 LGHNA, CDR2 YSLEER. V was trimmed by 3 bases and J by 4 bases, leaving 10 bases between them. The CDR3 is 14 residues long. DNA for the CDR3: TGCGCCAGCAGCCACCCCAACCGGTACAATGAGCAGTTCTTC. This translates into CASSHPNRYNEQFF.

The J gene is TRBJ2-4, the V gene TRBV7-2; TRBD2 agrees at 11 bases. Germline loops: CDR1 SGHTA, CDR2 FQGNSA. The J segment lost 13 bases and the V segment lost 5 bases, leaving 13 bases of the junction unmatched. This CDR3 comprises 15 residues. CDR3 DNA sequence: TGTGCCAGCAGCAACACTAGCGGGAGCTACAATGAGCAGTACTTC. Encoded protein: CASSNTSGSYNEQYF. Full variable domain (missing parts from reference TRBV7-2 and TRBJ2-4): GAGVSQSPSNKVTEKGKDVELRCDPISGHTALYWYRQSLGQGLEFLIYFQGNSAPDKSGLPSDRFSAERTGGSVSTLTIQRTQQEDSAVYLCASSNTSGSYNEQYFGAGTRLSVL.

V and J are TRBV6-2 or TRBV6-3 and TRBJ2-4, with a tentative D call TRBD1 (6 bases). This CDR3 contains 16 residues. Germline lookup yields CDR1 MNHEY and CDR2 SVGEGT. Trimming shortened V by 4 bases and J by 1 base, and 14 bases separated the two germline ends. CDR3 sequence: CASSSGDGIAKNIQYF. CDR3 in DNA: TGTGCCAGCAGTTCAGGGGACGGAATTGCCAAAAACATTCAGTACTTC.

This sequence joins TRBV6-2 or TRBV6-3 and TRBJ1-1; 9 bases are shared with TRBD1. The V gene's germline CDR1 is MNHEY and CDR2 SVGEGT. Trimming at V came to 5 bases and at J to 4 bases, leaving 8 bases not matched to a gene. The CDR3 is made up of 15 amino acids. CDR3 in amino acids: CASSNRVQGATEAFF. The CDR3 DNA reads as TGTGCCAGCAGTAACAGAGTACAGGGGGCCACTGAAGCTTTCTTT.

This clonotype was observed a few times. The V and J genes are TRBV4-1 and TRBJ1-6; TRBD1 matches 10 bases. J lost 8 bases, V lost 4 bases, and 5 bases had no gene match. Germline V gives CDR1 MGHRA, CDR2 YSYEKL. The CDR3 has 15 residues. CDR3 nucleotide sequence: TGCGCCAGCAGCCCCCCGGGGACAGGGGATTCACCCCTCCACTTT. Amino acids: CASSPPGTGDSPLHF.

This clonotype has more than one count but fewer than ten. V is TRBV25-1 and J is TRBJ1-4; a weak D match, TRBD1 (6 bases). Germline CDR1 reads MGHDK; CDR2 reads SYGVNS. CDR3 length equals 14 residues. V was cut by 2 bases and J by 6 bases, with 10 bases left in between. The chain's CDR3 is CASSEGTPDEKLFF. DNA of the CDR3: TGTGCCAGCAGTGAAGGGACACCGGATGAAAAACTGTTTTTT.

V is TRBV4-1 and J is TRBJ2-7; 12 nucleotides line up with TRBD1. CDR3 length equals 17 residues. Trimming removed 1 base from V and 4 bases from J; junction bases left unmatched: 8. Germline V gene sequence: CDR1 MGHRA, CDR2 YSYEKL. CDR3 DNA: TGCGCCAGCAGCCAAGCCTCCGGGACAGGGGGCGTATACGAGCAGTACTTC. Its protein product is CASSQASGTGGVYEQYF.

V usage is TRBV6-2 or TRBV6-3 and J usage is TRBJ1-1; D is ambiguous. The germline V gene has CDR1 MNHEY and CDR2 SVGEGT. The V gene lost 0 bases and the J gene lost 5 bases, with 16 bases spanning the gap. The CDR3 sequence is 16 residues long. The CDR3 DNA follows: TGTGCCAGCAGTTACTCGGCCTCGGTACCGATTACTGAAGCTTTCTTT. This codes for CASSYSASVPITEAFF.

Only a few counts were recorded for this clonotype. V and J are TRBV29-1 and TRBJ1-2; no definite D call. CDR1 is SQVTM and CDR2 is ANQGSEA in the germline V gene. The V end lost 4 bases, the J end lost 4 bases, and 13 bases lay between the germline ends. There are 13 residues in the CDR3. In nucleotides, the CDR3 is TGCAGCGTTGCCGGGGTTCTTAGCTATGGCTACACCTTC. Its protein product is CSVAGVLSYGYTF.

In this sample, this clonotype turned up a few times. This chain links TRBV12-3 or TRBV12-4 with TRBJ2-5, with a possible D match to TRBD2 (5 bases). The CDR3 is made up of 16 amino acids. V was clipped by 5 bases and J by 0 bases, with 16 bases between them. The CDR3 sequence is CASSADQEDYQETQYF. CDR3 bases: TGTGCCAGCAGTGCCGACCAGGAGGACTACCAAGAGACCCAGTACTTC.

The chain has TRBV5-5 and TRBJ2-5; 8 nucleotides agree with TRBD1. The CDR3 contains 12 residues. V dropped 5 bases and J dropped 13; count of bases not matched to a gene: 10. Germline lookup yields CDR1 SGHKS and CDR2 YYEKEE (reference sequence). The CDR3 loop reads CASSYRQGHWYF. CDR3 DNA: TGTGCCAGCAGTTACCGACAGGGGCATTGGTACTTC.

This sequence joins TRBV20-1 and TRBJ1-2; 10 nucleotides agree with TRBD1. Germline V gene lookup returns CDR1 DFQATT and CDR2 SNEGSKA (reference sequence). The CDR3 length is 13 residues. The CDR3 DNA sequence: TGCAGATTCCTAGGGACAGGGGACTATGGCTACACCTTC. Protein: CRFLGTGDYGYTF.

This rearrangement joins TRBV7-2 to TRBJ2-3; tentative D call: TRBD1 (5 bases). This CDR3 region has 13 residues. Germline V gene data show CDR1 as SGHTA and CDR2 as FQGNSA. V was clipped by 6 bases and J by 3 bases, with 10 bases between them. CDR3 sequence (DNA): TGTGCCAGCAGATTACCAGGGACAGATACGCAGTATTTT. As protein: CASRLPGTDTQYF.

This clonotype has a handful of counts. This chain's CDR3 is CASSPGPGDNEKLFF. As DNA, the CDR3 is TGTGCCAGCAGCCCCGGACCGGGGGATAATGAAAAACTGTTTTTT. The chain links TRBV7-9 to TRBJ1-4; tentatively, D is TRBD1 (5 bases). Trimming removed 5 bases at V and 4 bases at J, with 14 bases between. The CDR3 contains 15 residues. Germline V gene lookup returns CDR1 SEHNR and CDR2 FQNEAQ (reference sequence).

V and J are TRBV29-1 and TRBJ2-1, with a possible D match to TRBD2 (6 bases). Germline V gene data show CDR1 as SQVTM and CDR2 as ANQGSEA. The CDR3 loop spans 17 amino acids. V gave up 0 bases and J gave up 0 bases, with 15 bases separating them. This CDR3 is CSVEDTRLGSSYNEQFF. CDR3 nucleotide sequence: TGCAGCGTTGAAGATACCCGACTAGGCAGCTCCTACAATGAGCAGTTCTTC.

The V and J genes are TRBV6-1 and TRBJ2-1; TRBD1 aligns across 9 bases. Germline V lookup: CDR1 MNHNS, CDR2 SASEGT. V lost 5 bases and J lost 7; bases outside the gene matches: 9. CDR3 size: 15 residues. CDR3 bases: TGTGCCAGCAGTAACTCACAGGGGGCCCAAAATGAGCAGTTCTTC. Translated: CASSNSQGAQNEQFF.

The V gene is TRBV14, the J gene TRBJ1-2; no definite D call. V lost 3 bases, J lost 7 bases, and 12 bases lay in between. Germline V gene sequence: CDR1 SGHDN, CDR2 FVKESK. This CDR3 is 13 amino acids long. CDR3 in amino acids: CASSQTNRGGYTF. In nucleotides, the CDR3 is TGTGCCAGCAGCCAGACTAACCGGGGTGGCTACACCTTC.

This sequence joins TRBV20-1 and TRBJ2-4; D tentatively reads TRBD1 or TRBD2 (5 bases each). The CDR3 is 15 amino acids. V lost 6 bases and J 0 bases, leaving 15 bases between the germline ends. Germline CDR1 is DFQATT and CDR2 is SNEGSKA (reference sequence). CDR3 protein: CSAPTGPIAKNIQYF. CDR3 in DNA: TGCAGTGCGCCAACGGGACCCATAGCCAAAAACATTCAGTACTTC.

CDR3 nucleotides: TGTGCCAGCAGCGGCACTGGGGTGTTCTATGGCTACACCTTC. Amino acids: CASSGTGVFYGYTF. The rearrangement uses TRBV7-2 and TRBJ1-2; D ambiguous. CDR1 and CDR2 (germline): SGHTA, FQGNSA. V lost 5 bases and J 4 bases, leaving 14 bases between the germline ends. There are 14 residues in the CDR3.

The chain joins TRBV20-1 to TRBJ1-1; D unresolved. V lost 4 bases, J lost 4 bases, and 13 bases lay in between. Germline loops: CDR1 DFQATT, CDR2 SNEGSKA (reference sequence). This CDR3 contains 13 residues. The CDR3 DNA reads TGCAGTGCTATGATCTACGGCACCACTGAAGCTTTCTTT. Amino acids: CSAMIYGTTEAFF.

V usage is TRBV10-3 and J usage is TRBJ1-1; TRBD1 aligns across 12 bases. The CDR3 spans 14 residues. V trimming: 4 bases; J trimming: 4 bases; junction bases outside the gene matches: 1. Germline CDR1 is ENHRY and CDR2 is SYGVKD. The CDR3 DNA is TGTGCCATCAGTGGGGGACAGGGGGCCACTGAAGCTTTCTTT. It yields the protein CAISGGQGATEAFF.